The next 27 T cell receptor beta chains were all read from a single sample in a study of blood T cell repertoires in COVID-19 (dated by TCRdb to between 2020 and 2021). The library was obtained by the immunoSEQ multiplex PCR assay. Here the immuneACCESS table is served through TCRdb, limited to in-frame sequences with V and J called. Missing clones are a known gap in these copies; in checked studies unresolved V genes cover under half, and the rest lacks a known reason. Within this sample are about 160,000 clones, with 81% of them counted one time only. The ten largest clones take up around 10% of the sample. Sequenced material: peripheral blood. The receptors originated from a man aged 60 to 75 with active or convalescent COVID-19.

This rearrangement joins TRBV7-8 to TRBJ1-2; 7 bases align to TRBD1. Germline values: CDR1 SGHVS, CDR2 FQNEAQ. V lost 4 bases, J lost 3 bases, and 5 bases stayed unmatched. The CDR3 sequence is 14 residues long. The DNA for the CDR3 is TGTGCCAGCAGCTCACAGGGGATCGACTATGGCTACACCTTC. As protein: CASSSQGIDYGYTF.

The chain has TRBV4-1 and TRBJ1-5; the D is unclear. V gave up 0 bases and J gave up 5 bases, with 11 bases separating them. In germline, CDR1 is MGHRA, CDR2 YSYEKL. The CDR3 has 15 residues. This chain's CDR3 is CASSQEVANYQPQHF. The CDR3 DNA follows: TGCGCCAGCAGCCAAGAAGTGGCAAATTATCAGCCCCAGCATTTT.

This chain uses TRBV4-1 with TRBJ2-4, with D possibly being TRBD1 (5 bases). Trimming shortened V by 0 bases and J by 13 bases, and 13 bases separated the two germline ends. Per the germline V gene, CDR1 is MGHRA and CDR2 is YSYEKL. This CDR3 comprises 13 residues. This chain's CDR3 is CASSQDQVGLQYF. The CDR3 nucleotides are TGCGCCAGCAGCCAAGATCAGGTGGGGCTCCAGTACTTC.

This clone showed up just once. The CDR3 nucleotides read TGCGCCAGCAGCTATTCTGGGGGCGGGTACAATTCACCCCTCCACTTT. The encoded protein is CASSYSGGGYNSPLHF. This sequence joins TRBV5-1 and TRBJ1-6; tentatively, D is TRBD1 (6 bases). V was clipped by 3 bases and J by 7 bases, with 17 bases between them. CDR1 is SGHRS and CDR2 is YFSETQ in the germline V gene. This CDR3 region has 16 residues.

In its sample, this clone was seen a few times. The V call is TRBV5-5, the J call TRBJ2-2; TRBD2 matches 7 bases. Germline V lookup: CDR1 SGHKS, CDR2 YYEKEE (reference sequence). V dropped 5 bases and J dropped 5; count of bases not matched to a gene: 9. The CDR3 spans 15 residues. CDR3 nucleotide sequence: TGTGCCAGCAGTCCCGGGACTACAAGGACCGGGGAGCTGTTTTTT. As protein: CASSPGTTRTGELFF.

The V call is TRBV18, the J call TRBJ1-2; TRBD1 aligns across 8 bases. The CDR3 consists of 16 residues. Trimming at V came to 4 bases and at J to 4 bases, leaving 11 bases not matched to a gene. The germline CDR1 and CDR2 sequences are KGHSH and LQKENI. The CDR3, as DNA: TGTGCCAGCTCACTCACACCCGGACAGGGAGGCTATGGCTACACCTTC. This encodes CASSLTPGQGGYGYTF.

The chain recombines TRBV28 with TRBJ1-5; D is unclear. V was cut by 5 bases and J by 5 bases, with 19 bases left in between. This CDR3 has 16 residues. Germline V gives CDR1 MDHEN, CDR2 SYDVKM. CDR3 in amino acids: CASSRGRAQIHQPQHF. CDR3 DNA: TGTGCCAGCAGTCGAGGTAGAGCCCAGATACATCAGCCCCAGCATTTT.

This chain joins TRBV18 and TRBJ2-1, with D possibly matching TRBD2 (5 bases). V lost 3 bases and J lost 4, with 22 bases in between. Germline V gene sequence: CDR1 KGHSH, CDR2 LQKENI. The CDR3 is 18 amino acids. The CDR3 region has the DNA TGTGCCAGCTCACCGCTCTTGGGCGGGCTAGCCGTATACAATGAGCAGTTCTTC. It codes for CASSPLLGGLAVYNEQFF.

The rearrangement links TRBV15 to TRBJ2-7; 8 bases line up with TRBD2. Per the germline V gene, CDR1 is LNHNV and CDR2 is YYDKDF (reference sequence). V shed 3 bases and J 0 bases; nucleotides not matched to a gene: 4. The CDR3 is made up of 15 amino acids. The DNA of the CDR3 is TGTGCCACCAGCAGCGGGGGGGCCGGCTCCTACGAGCAGTACTTC. This codes for CATSSGGAGSYEQYF.

The chain recombines TRBV3-1 (or the pseudogene TRBV3-2) with TRBJ1-1, with D possibly TRBD1 on 6 matching bases. This CDR3 has 17 residues. Trimming shortened V by 10 bases and J by 4 bases, and 28 bases separated the two germline ends. In germline, CDR1 is LGHDT, CDR2 YNNKEL (reference sequence). Here the CDR3 DNA reads TGTGCCACCACTTTAGGGGGGGAAAGGGGAAGAAGCACTGAAGCTTTCTTT. It encodes CATTLGGERGRSTEAFF.

The chain couples TRBV5-4 to TRBJ1-4; TRBD1 aligns across 7 bases. Germline V lookup: CDR1 SGHNT, CDR2 YYREEE (reference sequence). Germline trimming cut 10 bases from V and 1 base from J; bases unmatched to any gene: 16. The CDR3 runs 17 residues. The CDR3 is CAHGPGQATLTNEKLFF. For the CDR3, the DNA is TGTGCCCACGGACCCGGACAGGCAACCCTAACTAATGAAAAACTGTTTTTT.

The chain recombines TRBV12-3 or TRBV12-4 with TRBJ1-4; D is uncertain. V was shortened by 9 bases and J by 0 bases, with 8 bases between the two germline ends. CDR3 length: 13 residues. Written as DNA, the CDR3 is TGTGCCAGTTCACAGCCAACTAATGAAAAACTGTTTTTT. Encoded protein: CASSQPTNEKLFF.

The V and J genes are TRBV3-1 (or the pseudogene TRBV3-2) and TRBJ2-7; D remains ambiguous. V lost 11 bases, J lost 2 bases, and 10 bases lay in between. Germline V gene data show CDR1 as LGHDT and CDR2 as YNNKEL (reference sequence). This CDR3 contains 11 residues. CDR3 protein: CACGRPYEQYF. In nucleotides, the CDR3 is TGTGCCTGTGGGCGACCCTACGAGCAGTACTTC.

The chain joins TRBV18 to TRBJ1-5; no definite D call. Germline V CDR1 and CDR2: KGHSH, LQKENI. Trimming cost V 3 bases and J 2 bases, with 14 bases left between them. This CDR3 has 16 residues. The CDR3 sequence is CASSPQEGGGNQPQHF. The CDR3 region has the DNA TGTGCCAGCTCACCTCAGGAGGGTGGAGGCAATCAGCCCCAGCATTTT.

This clone was observed once. V usage is TRBV13 and J usage is TRBJ2-7; 8 bases are shared with TRBD2. The V segment lost 3 bases and the J segment 5 bases; nucleotides outside the gene matches: 12. This CDR3 is 16 amino acids long. CDR1 is PRHDT and CDR2 is FYEKMQ in the germline V gene (reference sequence). This CDR3 is CASSLRGWGLVNEQYF. The CDR3 DNA reads TGTGCCAGCAGCTTGCGGGGCTGGGGACTAGTAAACGAGCAGTACTTC.

The CDR3 region is CASSPLSAGTGIFTDTQYF. DNA of the CDR3: TGTGCCAGCTCACCTCTTTCAGCCGGGACAGGGATCTTCACAGATACGCAGTATTTT. The chain links TRBV18 to TRBJ2-3; 9 bases match TRBD1. CDR1 KGHSH and CDR2 LQKENI come from the germline V gene. The CDR3 extends over 19 amino acids. After removal of 3 bases from V and 2 bases from J, the junction contained 15 bases not matched to a gene.

The chain recombines TRBV6-5 with TRBJ1-2; D might be TRBD1 (6 bases). The CDR3 has 13 residues. The V gene lost 2 bases and the J gene lost 8 bases, with 12 bases spanning the gap. The V gene's germline CDR1 is MNHEY and CDR2 SVGAGI. The CDR3 region has the DNA TGTGCCAGCAGTTACGTACAGGGTGCCGGCTACACCTTC. It encodes CASSYVQGAGYTF.

Only one count was recorded for this clone. This chain links TRBV18 with TRBJ1-3; a possible D gene is TRBD1 (6 bases). V lost 3 bases and J 3 bases, leaving 9 bases between the germline ends. From germline, CDR1 is KGHSH and CDR2 LQKENI. The CDR3 sequence is 14 residues long. In DNA, the CDR3 is TGTGCCAGCTCACCCGGGGACAATGGAAACACCATATATTTT. As protein: CASSPGDNGNTIYF.

The chain carries TRBV3-1 (or the pseudogene TRBV3-2) and TRBJ1-5; D is ambiguous. The germline V and J ends were trimmed by 4 bases and 2 bases, with 12 bases remaining between them. The CDR3 is 15 amino acids. Germline-derived CDR1 and CDR2 are LGHDT and YNNKEL (reference sequence). CDR3 sequence: CASSPTGSGNQPQHF. The DNA for the CDR3 is TGTGCCAGCAGCCCCACCGGGTCAGGCAATCAGCCCCAGCATTTT.

The V and J genes are TRBV11-3 and TRBJ2-3; maybe TRBD2 (6 bases). The CDR3 totals 14 residues. Between the trimmed V and J ends, which lost 2 bases and 9 bases, there was a span of 15 bases. The germline V gene has CDR1 SGHNT and CDR2 YENEEA. CDR3 loop: CASSLTTSTRTQYF. CDR3 in DNA: TGTGCCAGCAGCTTAACAACTAGCACTCGGACGCAGTATTTT.

The CDR3 DNA sequence: TGCGCCAGCAGTGGTCTAGCGGGGGGACTCTCCTCCTACAATGAGCAGTTCTTC. This encodes CASSGLAGGLSSYNEQFF. V and J are TRBV10-1 and TRBJ2-1; 11 positions agree with TRBD2. Looked up from germline, CDR1 is WNHNN and CDR2 is SYGVQD (reference sequence). The CDR3 extends over 18 amino acids. Germline trimming cut 4 bases from V and 0 bases from J; bases unmatched to any gene: 8.

This clone was seen a handful of times. V and J are TRBV11-1 and TRBJ2-7, with 9 nucleotides matching TRBD1. V lost 5 bases to trimming and J lost 2 bases; unmatched junction nucleotides: 4. This CDR3 comprises 14 residues. Germline V gene data show CDR1 as SGHAT and CDR2 as FQDESV (reference sequence). Written as DNA, the CDR3 is TGTGCCAGCAGCGCCCGACAGGGGGCCTACGAGCAGTACTTC. It codes for CASSARQGAYEQYF.

The chain couples TRBV24-1 to TRBJ2-7, with unresolved D. Per the germline V gene, CDR1 is KGHDR and CDR2 is SFDVKD. Trimming shortened V by 2 bases and J by 2 bases, and 15 bases separated the two germline ends. The CDR3 covers 16 residues. The CDR3 coding sequence is TGTGCCACCAGTGATTCGTCGGGTGGTGAGCCCTACGAGCAGTACTTC. Its translation: CATSDSSGGEPYEQYF.

The chain carries TRBV12-3 or TRBV12-4 and TRBJ1-2; the D is unclear. CDR3 length: 13 amino acids. Trimming took 2 bases from V and 7 from J, leaving 11 bases between them. CDR3 bases: TGTGCCAGCAGTTTAATCGGGGAGGGTGGCTACACCTTC. Translation: CASSLIGEGGYTF.

The DNA for the CDR3 is TGTGCCAGCAGCTTACAGGGGGCAGTTACTGAAGCTTTCTTT. It is translated as CASSLQGAVTEAFF. The V gene is TRBV6-5, the J gene TRBJ1-1, with 9 bases identical to TRBD1. The germline CDR1 and CDR2 sequences are MNHEY and SVGAGI. The V gene end was trimmed by 6 bases and the J gene end by 5 bases; junction bases not matched to a gene: 7. The CDR3 spans 14 residues.

J is TRBJ1-5 and V is TRBV7-9, with 8 positions matching TRBD1. The germline CDR1 and CDR2 sequences are SEHNR and FQNEAQ (reference sequence). The CDR3 has 14 residues. V was pared by 5 bases and J by 5 bases, with 5 bases of the junction left unmatched. Here the CDR3 reads CASSQDRADQPQHF. The CDR3 coding sequence is TGTGCCAGCAGCCAGGACAGGGCCGATCAGCCCCAGCATTTT.

The chain carries TRBV5-1 and TRBJ1-1; no reliable D call. This CDR3 contains 14 residues. V shed 3 bases and J shed 0 bases, with 9 bases lying between them. CDR1 is SGHRS and CDR2 is YFSETQ in the germline V gene. CDR3 coding DNA: TGCGCCAGCAGCTCCCTAACAGTGAACACTGAAGCTTTCTTT. Encoded protein: CASSSLTVNTEAFF.